This T cell receptor (beta chain) was identified in a study of cytomegalovirus exposure and HLA in healthy donors. Study-wide results and limits: Reports state that TCR beta sequences accurately predicted most subjects' HLA-A and HLA-B alleles. There was a cluster of highly shared sequence variants that was likely a sequencing artifact. Presence/absence analyses assumed roughly uniform sequencing depth across donors. In a later analysis, at a false discovery rate of 0.05, over 15,000 TCR beta sequences matched HLA alleles.

With regard to this clone: The antigen is undetermined.

The primer mix had 60 Vbeta and 13 Jbeta primers. Data came from immunoSEQ multiplex PCR; TCRdb stores just in-frame clones and leaves some out. The table has 95,000 to 150,000 clones, about four fifths seen once. V shed 1 base, J shed 1 base, and the junction held 7 bases outside the gene matches. The V gene's germline CDR1 is SGHNT and CDR2 YYREEE (reference sequence). The CDR3 spans 16 residues. The receptor's source is a female donor in good health and CMV-seropositive. The rearrangement joins TRBV5-4 to TRBJ1-2; the match to TRBD1 covers 7 bases. The sequenced sample consisted of PBMCs. CDR3 DNA: TGTGCCAGCAGCTTGAAAGGGGGCGCTTATAACTATGGCTACACCTTC. Its translation is CASSLKGGAYNYGYTF.